This T cell receptor beta chain is drawn from a study of CD8 T cells in ankylosing spondylitis. V was clipped by 4 bases and J by 3 bases; unmatched bases: 6. Germline CDR1 SGHRS, CDR2 YFSETQ. The CDR3 totals 14 residues. TCRdb recomputed calls from the 5' RACE reads with MiXCR, one row per CDR3 protein. Of under 150,000 distinct CDR3 sequences in the sample, 9.5% to 12% were seen once. Study observations and caveats: Disease-linked clones were reportedly significantly enriched in matched ankylosing spondylitis synovial fluid.

This clonotype was recorded at least ten times. Its antigen remains unknown. The sequence derives from a female donor with ankylosing spondylitis or in good health (not recorded which). The rearrangement joins TRBV5-1 to TRBJ1-1; 7 bases are a match to TRBD1. Source material: blood, either unsorted or a sorted T cell fraction (not recorded which). CDR3 DNA sequence: TGCGCCAGCAGCCGAACTACAGGGGACACTGAAGCTTTCTTT. This encodes CASSRTTGDTEAFF. The whole variable domain, filled in from reference TRBV5-1 and TRBJ1-1, reads KAGVTQTPRYLIKTRGQQVTLSCSPISGHRSVSWYQQTPGQGLQFLFEYFSETQRNKGNFPGRFSGRQFSNSRSEMNVSTLELGDSALYLCASSRTTGDTEAFFGQGTRLTVV.